This T cell receptor (beta chain) emerged from a study of cytomegalovirus exposure and HLA in healthy donors. At the level of the study: Among 150 million to 200 million T cells, an earlier analysis found around 100 million unique TCR beta sequences.

CDR1 SGHRS and CDR2 YFSETQ come from the germline V gene. The CDR3 has 12 amino acids, counting both end residues. Study-level findings and limits: When a later analysis was performed, an Asian-associated ancestry cluster reportedly had fewer N-insertions than the approximately 690-donor mean. There were about 160 TCR beta chains listed as cytomegalovirus-associated. Donors were assumed by presence/absence analyses to have roughly uniform sequencing depth.

Points on this clone: Its antigen is unidentified. The DNA is omitted, as the CDR3 cannot be located on it reliably, and the CDR3 follows TCRdb's listing.

Primers: 60 Vbeta forward and 13 Jbeta reverse. Measured with immunoSEQ multiplex PCR; TCRdb has only the in-frame clones, and not every one. In the table there are some 120,000 clones, around three quarters of which are singletons. The TCR originated in a man aged 25 to 40 in good health and CMV-seropositive. Specimen: PBMCs. This chain joins TRBV5-1 and TRBJ1-2; the table gives TRBD1 as D, unverified against the DNA. The CDR3 spells CASSFVGTGNTF.